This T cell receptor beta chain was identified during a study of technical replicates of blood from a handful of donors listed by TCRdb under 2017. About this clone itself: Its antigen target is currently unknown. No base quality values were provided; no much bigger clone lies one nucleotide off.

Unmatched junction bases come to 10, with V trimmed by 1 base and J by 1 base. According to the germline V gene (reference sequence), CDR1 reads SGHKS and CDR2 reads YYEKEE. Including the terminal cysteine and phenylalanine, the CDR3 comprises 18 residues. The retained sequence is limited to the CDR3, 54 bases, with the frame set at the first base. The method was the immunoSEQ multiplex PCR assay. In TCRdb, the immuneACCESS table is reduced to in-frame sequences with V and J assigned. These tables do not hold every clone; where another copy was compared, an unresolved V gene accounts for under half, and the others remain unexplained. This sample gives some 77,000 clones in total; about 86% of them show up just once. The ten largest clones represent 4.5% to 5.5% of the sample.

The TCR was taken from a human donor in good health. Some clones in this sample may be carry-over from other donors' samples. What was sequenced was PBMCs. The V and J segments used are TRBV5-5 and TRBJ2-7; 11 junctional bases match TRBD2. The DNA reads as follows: TGTGCCAGCAGCTTGTTTCTAGCGGGAGGACGACTTTCCTACGAGCAGTACTTC. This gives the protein CASSLFLAGGRLSYEQYF.